This entry lists 3 T cell receptor beta chains sequenced from one sample in a study of siplizumab effects on memory and regulatory T cells. TCRdb's table, derived via immunoSEQ multiplex PCR, lists solely in-frame clones and lacks some. Altogether about 97,000 clones are present, about nine tenths being singletons, with the ten largest covering approximately 12%. The sample comprised non-Treg CD4+ T cells sorted from blood. These receptors were collected from a human donor in good health.

The chain uses TRBV28 and TRBJ2-7, with TRBD1 matching over 12 bases. This CDR3 is built from 15 residues. The trim removed 6 bases at V and 6 bases at J, leaving 9 bases unmatched. Germline CDR1 and CDR2: MDHEN and SYDVKM. CDR3 nucleotides: TGTGCCAGCAGACTAACCGGGACAGGGGGCTCCGAGCAGTACTTC. Amino acid sequence: CASRLTGTGGSEQYF.

The genes are TRBV2 and TRBJ2-7; 7 bases agree with TRBD1. The CDR3 totals 16 residues. Germline V gives CDR1 SNHLY, CDR2 FYNNEI. Trimming cost V 0 bases and J 2 bases; bases outside gene matches: 7. CDR3 sequence: CASSEAGRGSAYEQYF. CDR3 in DNA: TGTGCCAGCAGTGAAGCAGGCAGGGGGAGCGCCTACGAGCAGTACTTC.

V usage is TRBV30 and J usage is TRBJ2-1, with TRBD2 matching over 11 bases. Germline V lookup: CDR1 GTSNPN, CDR2 SVGIG (reference sequence). The V segment lost 3 bases and the J segment 10 bases; nucleotides outside the gene matches: 5. CDR3 length: 13 amino acids. The chain's CDR3 is CAWRLAGVREQFF. CDR3 bases: TGTGCCTGGAGACTAGCGGGAGTTCGGGAGCAGTTCTTC. The full variable domain, completed using reference TRBV30 and TRBJ2-1, is SQTIHQWPATLVQPVGSPLSLECTVEGTSNPNLYWYRQAAGRGLQLLFYSVGIGQISSEVPQNLSASRPQDRQFILSSKKLLLSDSGFYLCAWRLAGVREQFFGPGTRLTVL.